This TCR beta chain came from a study of tumor and adjacent non-tumor tissue in lung cancer. Whole-study context: On average, productive TCRbeta reads reached about 4.17 million per sample. General observations from the study: Significantly higher TCR diversity was found in tumor than normal lung.

Comment on this clonotype: Its specificity is unknown.

The library came from three nested PCR rounds adapted from ARM-PCR protocols. TCRdb reanalysed the multiplex PCR reads using MiXCR and keeps one entry per CDR3 protein. The sample includes fewer than 90,000 distinct CDR3 sequences, roughly 77% of them seen just once. RNA was extracted from bulk tissue without any cell sorting. More than 3 cm separated this lung sample from the edge of the tumor. Between August and November 2014, newly diagnosed, chemotherapy-naive lung cancer patients underwent thoracic surgery in China. The CDR3 is made up of 14 amino acids. The TCR comes from a woman aged 50 to 65 with non-small cell lung cancer. The sample was distant non-tumor lung tissue. This chain joins TRBV12-3 or TRBV12-4 and TRBJ2-5; TRBD2 agrees at 7 bases. CDR3 bases: TGTGCAAGCGGCCTGGGACTACGGGGCGGGACCCAGTACTTC. It is translated as CASGLGLRGGTQYF.